These 23 T cell receptor beta chains originate from one sample sequenced in a study of T cell responses to AZD1222 COVID-19 vaccine. Sequencing used immunoSEQ multiplex PCR; TCRdb keeps in-frame clones, though not all of them. Of some 130,000 clones listed, 90% to 95% are singletons. Sample: peripheral blood, taken on day 0 of AZD1222 vaccination. These receptor sequences come from an adult in good health.

This sequence joins TRBV19 and TRBJ1-4; D is unclear. This CDR3 is 15 amino acids long. The germline CDR1 and CDR2 sequences are LNHDA and SQIVND (reference sequence). V lost 3 bases, J lost 0 bases, and 8 bases lay in between. This CDR3 reads CASSIPGSTNEKLFF. The CDR3 nucleotides are TGTGCCAGTAGTATCCCTGGGTCAACTAATGAAAAACTGTTTTTT. Full variable domain (rest looked up from reference TRBV19 and TRBJ1-4): DGGITQSPKYLFRKEGQNVTLSCEQNLNHDAMYWYRQDPGQGLRLIYYSQIVNDFQKGDIAEGYSVSREKKESFPLTVTSAQKNPTAFYLCASSIPGSTNEKLFFGSGTQLSVL.

The chain recombines TRBV4-3 with TRBJ1-1; 12 bases map to TRBD1. Trimming at V came to 2 bases and at J to 4 bases, leaving 8 bases not matched to a gene. The CDR3 extends over 17 amino acids. CDR1 and CDR2 from the germline V gene are LGHNA and YSLEER. For the CDR3, the DNA is TGCGCCAGCAGCCAACACATGGGACAGGGGGCGGCCACTGAAGCTTTCTTT. Protein product: CASSQHMGQGAATEAFF.

Comments on this clone: Its ends do not fully match the called genes, so a read error is possible. The CDR3, as DNA: TGCGCCAGCAGCTTGGATCTTGGAGGGGCGATTGGAGACACCATATATTTT. The encoded protein is CASSLDLGGAIGDTIYF. This rearrangement joins TRBV5-1 to TRBJ1-3; D may be TRBD1 (5 bases). CDR1 and CDR2 from the germline V gene are SGHRS and YFSETQ. The CDR3 totals 17 residues.

The chain joins TRBV14 to TRBJ1-3, with D unclear. This CDR3 is built from 16 residues. V was clipped by 4 bases and J by 0 bases, with 13 bases between them. Germline V gene sequence: CDR1 SGHDN, CDR2 FVKESK. The CDR3 bases are TGTGCCAGCAGCCGGAATACGGGGTACTCTGGAAACACCATATATTTT. This gives the protein CASSRNTGYSGNTIYF.

This sequence joins TRBV11-2 and TRBJ2-5; 7 bases align to TRBD1. Germline V gene sequence: CDR1 SGHAT, CDR2 FQNNGV. This CDR3 has 14 amino acids. V lost 5 bases, J lost 2 bases, and 5 bases stayed unmatched. The CDR3 bases are TGTGCCAGCAGCCCAGGGACAGCGCAAGAGACCCAGTACTTC. It translates to CASSPGTAQETQYF.

The rearrangement uses TRBV10-2 and TRBJ1-1; D ambiguous. The germline V gene has CDR1 WSHSY and CDR2 SAAADI. V gave up 6 bases and J gave up 4 bases, with 18 bases separating them. CDR3 length equals 15 residues. CDR3 in amino acids: CASSGFGESSTEAFF. CDR3 DNA sequence: TGCGCCAGCAGCGGTTTCGGGGAGTCGAGCACTGAAGCTTTCTTT.

This chain links TRBV4-1 with TRBJ2-1; 10 bases are shared with TRBD2. With 4 bases clipped from V and 9 bases from J, the junction kept 3 bases outside the gene matches. CDR1 MGHRA and CDR2 YSYEKL come from the germline V gene. CDR3 length equals 13 residues. This CDR3 reads CASSPRTSGEQFF. The DNA of the CDR3 is TGCGCCAGCAGCCCGAGGACTAGCGGTGAGCAGTTCTTC.

This chain joins TRBV6-2 or TRBV6-3 and TRBJ2-1; 7 bases line up with TRBD1. V dropped 4 bases and J dropped 7; count of bases not matched to a gene: 7. The CDR3 covers 14 residues. The V gene's germline CDR1 is MNHEY and CDR2 SVGEGT. The CDR3 DNA is TGTGCCAGCAGTTTCGAGGCAGGGGGTAATGAGCAGTTCTTC. As protein: CASSFEAGGNEQFF.

The CDR3, as DNA: TGTGCCAGTTCCGGAAGGGGGGCCTCTGGGGCCAACGTCCTGACTTTC. This translates into CASSGRGASGANVLTF. The chain employs TRBV19 and TRBJ2-6; D tentatively fits TRBD1 or TRBD2 (6 bases each). The CDR3 spans 16 residues. Germline CDR1 reads LNHDA; CDR2 reads SQIVND (reference sequence). V shed 8 bases and J shed 0 bases, with 14 bases lying between them.

V gene TRBV18 combines with J gene TRBJ2-7, with 8 bases aligning to TRBD2. Per germline, CDR1 KGHSH and CDR2 LQKENI. The CDR3 has 17 residues. The ends lost 2 bases at V and 4 bases at J; junction bases unmatched: 13. The CDR3 DNA reads as TGTGCCAGCTCACCAGATCTCGTCCAGCGGGAGTGGTACGAGCAGTACTTC. It translates to CASSPDLVQREWYEQYF.

In this sample, this clone turned up once. This chain uses TRBV28 with TRBJ2-7, with 7 positions matching TRBD1. The germline V gene has CDR1 MDHEN and CDR2 SYDVKM. The J segment lost 1 base and the V segment lost 9 bases, leaving 12 bases of the junction unmatched. CDR3 length equals 15 residues. CDR3: CASRTGTALSYEQYF. CDR3 bases: TGTGCCAGTAGAACCGGGACAGCTTTATCCTACGAGCAGTACTTC. The entire variable domain, with the rest obtained from reference TRBV28 and TRBJ2-7, is as follows: DVKVTQSSRYLVKRTGEKVFLECVQDMDHENMFWYRQDPGLGLRLIYFSYDVKMKEKGDIPEGYSVSREKKERFSLILESASTNQTSMYLCASRTGTALSYEQYFGPGTRLTVT.

The J gene is TRBJ2-2, the V gene TRBV5-1; 8 positions agree with TRBD1. The V segment lost 0 bases and the J segment 3 bases; nucleotides outside the gene matches: 4. Germline V lookup: CDR1 SGHRS, CDR2 YFSETQ. The CDR3 sequence is 16 residues long. CDR3 region: CASSLDQGAHTGELFF. The CDR3 coding sequence is TGCGCCAGCAGCTTGGACCAGGGGGCGCACACCGGGGAGCTGTTTTTT.

J is TRBJ2-1 and V is TRBV2; 7 bases agree with TRBD2. Germline loops: CDR1 SNHLY, CDR2 FYNNEI. This CDR3 has 15 residues. The V segment lost 10 bases and the J segment 1 base; nucleotides outside the gene matches: 10. CDR3 region: CATPGGRESYNEQFF. In nucleotides, the CDR3 is TGTGCCACCCCCGGTGGGCGGGAGTCCTACAATGAGCAGTTCTTC.

The rearrangement uses TRBV9 and TRBJ1-5; no clear D gene. Germline CDR1 SGDLS, CDR2 YYNGEE. The CDR3 has 14 amino acids. The V end was cut by 1 base, the J end by 0 bases, with 5 bases between. The CDR3 loop is CASSVSDSNQPQHF. CDR3 sequence (DNA): TGTGCCAGCAGCGTATCGGATAGCAATCAGCCCCAGCATTTT.

DNA of the CDR3: TGTGCCAGCAGCAAATTGTGGGGGTCCTACGAGCAGTACTTC. Protein: CASSKLWGSYEQYF. This sequence joins TRBV21-1 and TRBJ2-7. TRBV21-1 is shown as a pseudogene. This CDR3 region has 14 residues.

The chain combines TRBV7-9 with TRBJ1-2; unclear D gene. This CDR3 has 14 residues. V was shortened by 1 base and J by 4 bases, with 10 bases between the two germline ends. Germline assignment: CDR1 SEHNR and CDR2 FQNEAQ (reference sequence). CDR3 bases: TGTGCCAGCAGCTTAGTTCTCGCCAGCTATGGCTACACCTTC. Encoded protein: CASSLVLASYGYTF.

V usage is TRBV10-3 and J usage is TRBJ2-7; no firm D call. Trimming removed 7 bases from V and 2 bases from J, with 12 bases in between. CDR1 is ENHRY and CDR2 is SYGVKD in the germline V gene. CDR3 size: 13 residues. The CDR3 DNA reads as TGTGCCATCAAGCTCCCTGGGGCCTACGAGCAGTACTTC. Protein product: CAIKLPGAYEQYF.

The chain combines TRBV15 with TRBJ2-7; 10 nucleotides line up with TRBD2. The CDR3 length is 17 residues. Germline V gives CDR1 LNHNV, CDR2 YYDKDF (reference sequence). V lost 3 bases, J lost 4 bases, and 12 bases stayed unmatched. The CDR3 DNA follows: TGTGCCACCAGCAGCCCTGACCAGCGGGAGGGCCGATACGAGCAGTACTTC. Translation: CATSSPDQREGRYEQYF.

The chain employs TRBV3-1 (or the pseudogene TRBV3-2) and TRBJ1-2; D not certain. V lost 1 base and J 6 bases, leaving 9 bases between the germline ends. The CDR3 is 13 amino acids. Germline V CDR1 and CDR2: LGHDT, YNNKEL (reference sequence). The CDR3 DNA sequence: TGTGCCAGCAGCCAAGGTCTAGGGAATGGCTACACCTTC. Translating gives CASSQGLGNGYTF.

The chain links TRBV4-1 to TRBJ2-3, with a possible D match to TRBD2 (5 bases). Trimming stripped 1 base from V and 3 bases from J, with 11 bases between. The CDR3 has 15 residues. Germline V gene sequence: CDR1 MGHRA, CDR2 YSYEKL. This CDR3 is CASSQANGDTDTQYF. DNA of the CDR3: TGCGCCAGCAGCCAAGCTAACGGGGATACAGATACGCAGTATTTT.

V is TRBV7-9 and J is TRBJ2-2; D may be TRBD2 (5 bases). Germline V gene lookup returns CDR1 SEHNR and CDR2 FQNEAQ (reference sequence). V was trimmed by 2 bases and J by 7 bases, leaving 11 bases between them. The CDR3 sequence is 14 residues long. CDR3 sequence reads: CASSLRGWGGELFF. The CDR3 coding sequence is TGTGCCAGCAGCTTACGGGGATGGGGCGGGGAGCTGTTTTTT.

This chain uses TRBV24-1 with TRBJ2-1, with 12 bases fitting TRBD2. The CDR3 spans 16 residues. The junction had 8 bases not matched to a gene; V was cut back by 4 bases and J by 8 bases. In germline, CDR1 is KGHDR, CDR2 SFDVKD. The CDR3 region is CATSDSGLAGKDEQFF. In nucleotides, the CDR3 is TGTGCCACCAGTGACTCGGGACTAGCGGGTAAGGATGAGCAGTTCTTC.

The V call is TRBV14, the J call TRBJ2-7, with TRBD2 identical over 9 bases. Germline V gene lookup returns CDR1 SGHDN and CDR2 FVKESK. CDR3 size: 16 residues. V dropped 2 bases and J dropped 4; count of bases not matched to a gene: 9. DNA for the CDR3: TGTGCCAGCAGCCAAAGAGGGGGACTAGCTAGGTACGAGCAGTACTTC. Translated: CASSQRGGLARYEQYF.